This passage covers 32 T cell receptor beta chains from one sample sequenced in a study of molecular identifiers for immune sequencing clone quantification. TCRdb redid the calling of the PCR reads with MiXCR, one entry per CDR3 protein. The repertoire includes about 510,000 distinct CDR3 sequences, over 20% of them detected once, and roughly 0.81% sits in the top ten. What was sequenced was naive CD8+ T cells from blood, with Jurkat cell RNA spiked in. As for subset: FACS-sorted CD8+CD4-CCR7+CD45RA+ naive T cells. The origin of the receptors is a human donor in good health. Some libraries in this study had Jurkat cell RNA spiked in.

This clonotype has more than one count but fewer than ten. The chain is built from TRBV7-2 and TRBJ2-7, with 7 bases fitting TRBD1. Germline CDR1 and CDR2: SGHTA and FQGNSA. V shed 1 base, J shed 2 bases, and the junction held 8 bases outside the gene matches. The CDR3 sequence is 16 residues long. The CDR3 DNA is TGTGCCAGCAGCTTAGGGGGTCCGGGACAGACCTACGAGCAGTACTTC. Translation: CASSLGGPGQTYEQYF.

In this sample, this clonotype turned up many times. V and J are TRBV5-1 and TRBJ2-1; D tentatively reads TRBD1 or TRBD2 (5 bases each). V shed 0 bases and J shed 9 bases, with 7 bases lying between them. Looked up from germline, CDR1 is SGHRS and CDR2 is YFSETQ. CDR3 size: 12 residues. CDR3 in amino acids: CASSLAGREQFF. In nucleotides, the CDR3 is TGCGCCAGCAGCTTGGCGGGGCGTGAGCAGTTCTTC.

This clonotype was counted many times. V is TRBV13 and J is TRBJ1-1; maybe TRBD1 (5 bases). This CDR3 spans 14 amino acids. Trimming shortened V by 0 bases and J by 4 bases, and 9 bases separated the two germline ends. The germline V gene has CDR1 PRHDT and CDR2 FYEKMQ (reference sequence). CDR3 amino acids: CASSLGRGFTEAFF. CDR3 in DNA: TGTGCCAGCAGCTTAGGTAGGGGATTCACTGAAGCTTTCTTT.

This clonotype was seen repeatedly, ten times or more. The rearrangement links TRBV5-1 to TRBJ2-5; TRBD2 matches at 9 bases. With 0 bases clipped from V and 1 base from J, the junction kept 4 bases outside the gene matches. CDR1 SGHRS and CDR2 YFSETQ come from the germline V gene. This CDR3 contains 16 residues. CDR3 sequence reads: CASSLEASGIQETQYF. The CDR3 region has the DNA TGCGCCAGCAGCTTGGAGGCTAGCGGGATCCAAGAGACCCAGTACTTC.

Ten or more counts support this clonotype. V gene TRBV12-3 or TRBV12-4 combines with J gene TRBJ2-4; D call uncertain. This CDR3 is 12 amino acids long. Trimming took off 6 bases at V and 8 bases at J, with 11 bases between the two ends. In DNA form, the CDR3 reads TGTGCCAGCAGGACCGACGTTGACATTCAGTACTTC. Translation: CASRTDVDIQYF.

This clonotype was seen many times. This chain joins TRBV20-1 and TRBJ1-1; D not resolved. There are 11 residues in the CDR3. Germline V gene lookup returns CDR1 DFQATT and CDR2 SNEGSKA (reference sequence). The V gene lost 5 bases and the J gene lost 4 bases, with 8 bases spanning the gap. CDR3 loop: CSAQSITEAFF. The CDR3 DNA reads TGCAGTGCTCAGTCAATCACTGAAGCTTTCTTT.

V usage is TRBV29-1 and J usage is TRBJ2-1; D is unresolved. The CDR3 covers 11 residues. The V gene lost 7 bases and the J gene lost 7 bases, with 11 bases spanning the gap. Germline V lookup: CDR1 SQVTM, CDR2 ANQGSEA. The CDR3 sequence: CSGRLLNEQFF. The DNA of the CDR3 is TGCAGCGGAAGACTTCTAAATGAGCAGTTCTTC.

A word on this clonotype: With a much larger clone just one base away, this may be a read error. The genes are TRBV20-1 and TRBJ2-7, with 7 bases aligning to TRBD2. The CDR3 has 18 residues. Germline loops: CDR1 DFQATT, CDR2 SNEGSKA (reference sequence). V lost 5 bases, J lost 0 bases, and 19 bases stayed unmatched. The CDR3 coding sequence is TGCAGTGCTGCACGTAGCCCTTATGAGCGGGAAAGCTCCTACGAGCAGTACTTC. Translation gives CSAARSPYERESSYEQYF.

A remark on this clonotype: Given a much more abundant clone one base away, this may be a read error. This sequence joins TRBV24-1 and TRBJ1-5; D unresolved. This CDR3 has 16 amino acids. In germline, CDR1 is KGHDR, CDR2 SFDVKD. The DNA for the CDR3 is TGTGCCACCAGTGACTACGTCCCGCTGAAATATCAGCCCCGGCATTTT. Translation: CATSDYVPLKYQPRHF.

The chain couples TRBV9 to TRBJ2-2; the match to TRBD1 covers 8 bases. Germline-derived CDR1 and CDR2 are SGDLS and YYNGEE. The CDR3 is 16 residues long. J was trimmed by 4 bases and V by 2 bases; bases with no gene match: 7. CDR3 nucleotides: TGTGCCAGCAGCGTCAGACAGGACAGGGCCACCGGGGAGCTGTTTTTT. This translates into CASSVRQDRATGELFF. Filled out from reference TRBV9 and TRBJ2-2, the complete variable domain reads DSGVTQTPKHLITATGQRVTLRCSPRSGDLSVYWYQQSLDQGLQFLIQYYNGEERAKGNILERFSAQQFPDLHSELNLSSLELGDSALYFCASSVRQDRATGELFFGEGSRLTVL.

For this clonotype: A junction boundary mismatches the germline segment, possibly from a read error. This sequence joins TRBV12-3 or TRBV12-4 and TRBJ2-3, with 12 bases matching TRBD1. The CDR3 contains 15 residues. CDR3: CASSIRDRGRATRYF. CDR3 DNA: TGTGCCAGCAGTATACGGGACAGGGGGCGGGCTACGCGGTATTTT.

In its sample, this clonotype was seen many times. One end of the junction does not line up with germline, which may come from a read error. The genes are TRBV5-1 and TRBJ2-7, with 8 bases fitting TRBD2. The CDR3 covers 12 residues. Germline-derived CDR1 and CDR2 are SGHRS and YFSETQ. The CDR3 sequence is CASSLAGNEQYF. The CDR3 coding sequence is TGTGCCAGCAGCTTAGCGGGGAACGAGCAGTACTTC.

This clonotype was detected a few times. This chain connects TRBV29-1 to TRBJ1-1; 12 bases fit TRBD1. This CDR3 spans 13 amino acids. CDR1 and CDR2 from the germline V gene are SQVTM and ANQGSEA. Germline trimming cut 7 bases from V and 7 bases from J; bases unmatched to any gene: 7. The CDR3 region has the DNA TGCAGCGCCACGGGACAGGGGGCAGGTGAAGCTTTCTTT. Its translation is CSATGQGAGEAFF.

This chain connects TRBV7-6 to TRBJ2-1; 7 bases align to TRBD1. V trimming: 4 bases; J trimming: 8 bases; junction bases outside the gene matches: 17. The CDR3 length is 17 residues. Germline CDR1 SGHVS, CDR2 FNYEAQ. The CDR3 loop reads CASSSLTGSASWYEQFF. The CDR3 bases are TGTGCCAGCAGCTCGTTGACAGGGTCCGCTTCGTGGTATGAGCAGTTCTTC.

The chain recombines TRBV18 with TRBJ1-5; D unclear. Trimming left V 4 bases short and J 1 base short, with 8 bases between. The CDR3 extends over 14 amino acids. In germline, CDR1 is KGHSH, CDR2 LQKENI. CDR3 amino acids: CASSQAGSNQPQHF. CDR3 nucleotides: TGTGCCAGCTCACAGGCGGGGAGCAATCAGCCCCAGCATTTT.

This clonotype was seen many times. The rearrangement joins TRBV7-9 to TRBJ1-5; the match to TRBD1 covers 7 bases. CDR1 is SEHNR and CDR2 is FQNEAQ in the germline V gene (reference sequence). J was trimmed by 2 bases and V by 7 bases; bases with no gene match: 5. This CDR3 is built from 14 residues. CDR3 loop: CASTTGVGNQPQHF. DNA for the CDR3: TGTGCCAGCACTACAGGGGTCGGCAATCAGCCCCAGCATTTT. Using reference TRBV7-9 and TRBJ1-5 for the parts outside the CDR3, the full variable domain is DTGVSQNPRHKITKRGQNVTFRCDPISEHNRLYWYRQTLGQGPEFLTYFQNEAQLEKSRLLSDRFSAERPKGSFSTLEIQRTEQGDSAMYLCASTTGVGNQPQHFGDGTRLSIL.

Details on this clonotype: A much bigger clone sits one base away, suggesting this may be a read error. The CDR3 bases are TGCGCCAGCAGCCAAGCTGGGGGCACAGGTACGCAGTATTTT. This encodes CASSQAGGTGTQYF. This chain links TRBV4-1 with TRBJ2-3, with a weak D call TRBD1 (6 bases). CDR3 length: 14 residues. Per germline, CDR1 MGHRA and CDR2 YSYEKL.

About this clonotype itself: This may arise from a read error, as a much more abundant clone is one base away. J is TRBJ2-3 and V is TRBV15; the D gene is possibly TRBD2 (5 bases). The CDR3 loop spans 17 amino acids. Germline CDR1 reads LNHNV; CDR2 reads YYDKDF (reference sequence). In nucleotides, the CDR3 is TGTGCCACCAGCAGAGACGACACCCAAGACTACACAGATACGCGGTATTTT. Amino acid sequence: CATSRDDTQDYTDTRYF.

A note on this clonotype: A much larger clonotype is one base distant, so this may be a read error. The missing conserved phenylalanine or tryptophan at the end of this CDR3 makes a read error likely. The chain carries TRBV5-3 and TRBJ2-7; perhaps TRBD2 as D (5 bases). TRBV5-3 qualifies as an ORF whose function is uncertain. The CDR3 loop spans 15 amino acids. CDR3 amino acids: CASSLGQSGVYEQYL. The CDR3 DNA reads as TGTGCCAGCAGCTTGGGTCAGTCCGGGGTTTACGAGCAGTACCTC.

The J gene is TRBJ1-1, the V gene TRBV13; TRBD1 matches 9 bases. The germline V gene encodes CDR1 PRHDT and CDR2 FYEKMQ (reference sequence). V was pared by 0 bases and J by 0 bases, with 5 bases of the junction left unmatched. The CDR3 is made up of 17 amino acids. The DNA for the CDR3 is TGTGCCAGCAGCTTAGGCCGGACAGGGGCACTGAACACTGAAGCTTTCTTT. Its translation: CASSLGRTGALNTEAFF.

This clonotype came up many times. The chain employs TRBV10-3 and TRBJ2-5; D possibly corresponds to TRBD2 (6 bases). The length of the CDR3 is 14 residues. Germline V lookup: CDR1 ENHRY, CDR2 SYGVKD. V lost 3 bases, J lost 0 bases, and 8 bases lay in between. CDR3 DNA: TGTGCCATCAGTGATAGGGACTACCAAGAGACCCAGTACTTC. Its translation is CAISDRDYQETQYF.

V and J are TRBV28 and TRBJ1-1; D not certain. This CDR3 region has 18 residues. Between the trimmed V and J ends, which lost 1 base and 1 base, there was a span of 19 bases. In germline, CDR1 is MDHEN, CDR2 SYDVKM. CDR3 region: CASSLSLWTQVWNTEAFF. In nucleotides, the CDR3 is TGTGCCAGCAGTTTATCTCTCTGGACTCAGGTATGGAACACTGAAGCTTTCTTT.

This clonotype turned up a few times. This chain links TRBV20-1 with TRBJ1-3; TRBD1 matches 12 bases. The CDR3 extends over 14 amino acids. The V and J ends lost 5 bases and 4 bases, in that order; junction bases with no gene match: 3. Germline V gives CDR1 DFQATT, CDR2 SNEGSKA (reference sequence). The CDR3 coding sequence is TGCAGTGCTCGGGACAGGGGGCAAGGAAACACCATATATTTT. Translation gives CSARDRGQGNTIYF.

Regarding this clonotype: The junction departs from germline at one end; a sequencing error may be responsible. V gene TRBV19 combines with J gene TRBJ2-3, with 11 positions matching TRBD1. The CDR3 is made up of 15 amino acids. Looked up from germline, CDR1 is LNHDA and CDR2 is SQIVND (reference sequence). The CDR3 loop reads CARSFPGQGADTQYF. Here the CDR3 DNA reads TGTGCCCGTAGTTTCCCGGGACAGGGGGCAGATACGCAGTATTTT.

This clonotype was found many times. The chain uses TRBV6-2 or TRBV6-3 and TRBJ2-2, with TRBD2 as a possible D gene (5 bases). Germline V CDR1 and CDR2: MNHEY, SVGEGT. This CDR3 contains 16 residues. The V end lost 6 bases, the J end lost 0 bases, and 14 bases lay between the germline ends. The CDR3 spells CASSLGDYPNTGELFF. The CDR3 DNA reads TGTGCCAGCAGCCTGGGTGACTACCCGAACACCGGGGAGCTGTTTTTT.

A note on this clonotype: A read error is possible here, since a much larger clone lies one base away. The genes are TRBV20-1 and TRBJ2-1; 8 bases align to TRBD2. CDR1 is DFQATT, CDR2 SNEGSKA, per germline (reference sequence). With 0 bases clipped from V and 3 bases from J, the junction kept 7 bases outside the gene matches. CDR3 length: 16 amino acids. The CDR3 DNA follows: TGCAGTGCTAGAGATGGACTAGCAGACCTCTACAATGAGCAGTTCTTC. Residues: CSARDGLADLYNEQFF.

This clonotype was picked up many times. The chain is built from TRBV7-2 and TRBJ2-7; 8 positions match TRBD2. Germline trimming cut 6 bases from V and 0 bases from J; bases unmatched to any gene: 7. The CDR3 loop spans 15 amino acids. CDR1 is SGHTA and CDR2 is FQGNSA in the germline V gene. CDR3 sequence: CASSFIGTSSYEQYF. DNA of the CDR3: TGTGCCAGCAGTTTTATCGGGACTAGCTCCTACGAGCAGTACTTC.

V usage is TRBV3-1 and J usage is TRBJ2-2, with 7 bases that match TRBD2. The CDR3 is 19 residues long. CDR1 LGHDT and CDR2 YNNKEL come from the germline V gene (reference sequence). J was trimmed by 3 bases and V by 0 bases; bases with no gene match: 13. CDR3 nucleotide sequence: TGTGCCAGCAGCCAAGAGCTAGCAGGTCTAGCGGACCACACCGGGGAGCTGTTTTTT. Residues: CASSQELAGLADHTGELFF. Drawing the rest from reference TRBV3-1 and TRBJ2-2, the complete variable domain is DTAVSQTPKYLVTQMGNDKSIKCEQNLGHDTMYWYKQDSKKFLKIMFSYNNKELIINETVPNRFSPKSPDKAHLNLHINSLELGDSAVYFCASSQELAGLADHTGELFFGEGSRLTVL.

V usage is TRBV9 and J usage is TRBJ2-2; 9 bases are a match to TRBD2. Unmatched junction bases numbered 7, after V lost 3 bases and J lost 4 bases. Germline V gives CDR1 SGDLS, CDR2 YYNGEE. The CDR3 covers 16 residues. The DNA of the CDR3 is TGTGCCAGCAGCGAACGACTAGCGGATCTCACCGGGGAGCTGTTTTTT. It is translated as CASSERLADLTGELFF.

The V gene is TRBV19, the J gene TRBJ1-1; D uncertain. Trimming cost V 7 bases and J 2 bases, with 11 bases left between them. Germline V gives CDR1 LNHDA, CDR2 SQIVND (reference sequence). The CDR3 is 13 residues long. CDR3 in amino acids: CASINFANTEAFF. CDR3 in DNA: TGTGCCAGTATCAATTTTGCCAACACTGAAGCTTTCTTT.

This clonotype showed up many times. J is TRBJ2-7 and V is TRBV29-1; possible D gene TRBD1, 6 bases. The germline V gene has CDR1 SQVTM and CDR2 ANQGSEA. The CDR3 is made up of 13 amino acids. V was cut by 3 bases and J by 0 bases, with 9 bases left in between. CDR3: CSVEEDSSYEQYF. In nucleotides, the CDR3 is TGCAGCGTTGAGGAGGACAGCTCCTACGAGCAGTACTTC.

The sample holds many counts of this clonotype. The rearrangement uses TRBV7-9 and TRBJ2-3; D is ambiguous. Between the trimmed V and J ends, which lost 1 base and 0 bases, there was a span of 5 bases. The CDR3 has 14 amino acids. Germline V CDR1 and CDR2: SEHNR, FQNEAQ (reference sequence). CDR3 loop: CASSLDHSTDTQYF. CDR3 nucleotides: TGTGCCAGCAGCTTAGACCACAGCACAGATACGCAGTATTTT.